The subject of this entry is one TCR beta chain. Antigen specificity is unknown. The germline gives CDR1 SGHTS, CDR2 YDEGEE. The CDR3 length is 16 residues. Germline trimming cut 2 bases from V and 0 bases from J; bases unmatched to any gene: 5. This sample was included in a study of graft-versus-host responses after intestinal transplantation. Overall study: The study gave all recipients anti-thymocyte globulin induction, then tacrolimus and steroids for about 3 years.

Repertoires were generated with immunoSEQ multiplex PCR, while TCRdb's copy carries only in-frame clones and drops some. The profile shows just under 65,000 clones, 85% to 95% of them singletons. Study-wide results and limits: GvH clones turned up in recipient marrow; some had shown up first in ileum or blood.

This TCR was sampled from a human donor who was the organ donor for an intestinal transplant. The V gene is TRBV5-8, the J gene TRBJ1-5; 7 bases line up with TRBD1. The sample in question was unstimulated CD8+ T cells sorted from spleen or lymph node cells, obtained before transplant. In nucleotides, the CDR3 is TGTGCCAGCAGCTTAGGGCAGGGGGGTAGCAATCAGCCCCAGCATTTT. It encodes CASSLGQGGSNQPQHF.